Listed here is a single T cell receptor beta chain. Its antigen remains unidentified. Germline CDR1 SGHRS, CDR2 YFSETQ. The CDR3 sequence is 14 residues long. V shed 4 bases and J shed 0 bases, with 9 bases lying between them. The stimulus was an HIV-1 Gag 15-mer peptide pool, 0.95 to 1 ug/peptide/mL. Sorted nonresponding memory CD4+ T cells were CD40L-negative, CD69-negative, CD45RO-high. The data were taken from a study of persistence of HIV-infected CD4 T cells. At the level of the study: Up to about 200 mL blood was drawn at multiple time points; two donors had single-time leukapheresis. Study findings and constraints: TCRbeta richness was lower in CMV- and Gag-responding cells than in anti-CD3/anti-CD28-responding cells.

This was the immunoSEQ version 4 assay in survey mode. Template was genomic DNA at 10 ng/uL, with up to 1 ug used per sample. Profiling relied on immunoSEQ multiplex PCR, and the TCRdb table lists in-frame clones only, not all of them. The sample has 30,000 to 45,000 clones, over 65% seen once. The material was cultured CD4+ T cells from PBMCs, obtained from a patient who received antiretroviral therapy. The origin of this receptor is an adult with HIV. The donor label of this sample is uncertain. V and J are TRBV5-1 and TRBJ2-3; D is possibly TRBD2 (6 bases). DNA for the CDR3: TGCGCCAGCAGCCCCGGGACTAGCACAGATACGCAGTATTTT. This codes for CASSPGTSTDTQYF.